The next 24 T cell receptor beta chains were all read from a single sample in a study of cytomegalovirus exposure and HLA in healthy donors (dated by TCRdb to 2015 to 2018). Library prep was done by the immunoSEQ multiplex PCR assay. The multiplex PCR relied on a mix of 60 forward primers for TCR Vbeta segments and 13 reverse primers for TCR Jbeta segments. In TCRdb, the immuneACCESS table is reduced to in-frame sequences with V and J assigned. These tables do not hold every clone; where another copy was compared, an unresolved V gene accounts for under half, and the others remain unexplained. This sample gives tens of thousands of clones in total; roughly 76% of them show up just once. Over 2.5% of the sample is held by the ten biggest clonotypes. The sequenced sample was PBMCs. Every receptor here comes from a man between 18 and 35 years old in good health and CMV-seronegative.

The genes are TRBV5-1 and TRBJ2-5; 7 bases line up with TRBD1. CDR1 SGHRS and CDR2 YFSETQ come from the germline V gene. The junction had 13 bases not matched to a gene; V was cut back by 0 bases and J by 5 bases. This CDR3 has 17 residues. CDR3 nucleotides: TGCGCCAGCAGCTTGGGACAGGGAAGGATTTCGAAGGAGACCCAGTACTTC. Translated, it gives CASSLGQGRISKETQYF.

V usage is TRBV4-2 and J usage is TRBJ1-2; D uncertain. CDR1 is LGHNA and CDR2 is YNFKEQ in the germline V gene. The CDR3 covers 14 residues. Trimming cost V 2 bases and J 4 bases, with 11 bases left between them. CDR3 coding DNA: TGTGCCAGCAGCCAATCACAGAATCCCTATGGCTACACCTTC. Protein: CASSQSQNPYGYTF.

The table lists this clone with a few counts. The chain combines TRBV19 with TRBJ2-1; 8 nucleotides agree with TRBD2. Trimming took 5 bases from V and 4 from J; bases not matched to a gene: 10. CDR1 LNHDA and CDR2 SQIVND come from the germline V gene (reference sequence). This CDR3 is built from 16 residues. CDR3 sequence reads: CASSPSIAGIYNEQFF. In DNA, the CDR3 is TGTGCCAGTAGTCCGTCCATAGCGGGGATATACAATGAGCAGTTCTTC.

This clone was counted only a few times. The CDR3 DNA is TGTGCCAGCAGCTTAACGAGGCGGCGAAGCATGGGTGAAAAACTGTTTTTT. It is translated as CASSLTRRRSMGEKLFF. The chain is built from TRBV7-3 and TRBJ1-4; D is ambiguous. V was cut by 0 bases and J by 7 bases, with 18 bases left in between. There are 17 residues in the CDR3. CDR1 and CDR2 (germline): SGHTA, FQGTGA.

This clone was detected only a few times. The chain links TRBV7-3 to TRBJ2-3; D call uncertain. CDR1 and CDR2 from the germline V gene are SGHTA and FQGTGA. V shed 6 bases and J shed 0 bases, with 10 bases lying between them. The length of the CDR3 is 14 residues. The CDR3 here is CASSPGKSTDTQYF. The CDR3 nucleotides are TGTGCCAGCAGTCCAGGAAAGAGCACAGATACGCAGTATTTT.

The gene calls are TRBV5-6 and TRBJ2-3; TRBD1 matches at 10 bases. The V segment lost 7 bases and the J segment 3 bases; nucleotides outside the gene matches: 14. There are 17 residues in the CDR3. Germline loops: CDR1 SGHDT, CDR2 YYEEEE. The CDR3 bases are TGTGCCAGCGGCCCTAACGGACAGGGGGTATCGACAGATACGCAGTATTTT. It codes for CASGPNGQGVSTDTQYF.

The chain links TRBV18 to TRBJ1-2; no clear D. The germline V gene encodes CDR1 KGHSH and CDR2 LQKENI. CDR3 length: 13 amino acids. V lost 2 bases, J lost 7 bases, and 11 bases lay in between. CDR3 residues: CASSPGEGSGYTF. For the CDR3, the DNA is TGTGCCAGCTCACCAGGGGAGGGCTCTGGCTACACCTTC.

This clone was seen a single time. The rearrangement uses TRBV19 and TRBJ2-5; 12 nucleotides match TRBD2. The CDR3 consists of 13 residues. Looked up from germline, CDR1 is LNHDA and CDR2 is SQIVND (reference sequence). The CDR3 coding sequence is TGTGCTGCTAGCGGGGGGGCCAAAGAGACCCAGTACTTC. Its translation: CAASGGAKETQYF.

The V and J genes are TRBV5-5 and TRBJ2-5; 11 bases are shared with TRBD2. Germline V gene sequence: CDR1 SGHKS, CDR2 YYEKEE (reference sequence). This CDR3 region has 18 residues. V lost 0 bases, J lost 0 bases, and 7 bases stayed unmatched. CDR3 sequence: CASSLATSGGPYQETQYF. The CDR3, as DNA: TGTGCCAGCAGCTTGGCTACTAGCGGGGGCCCGTACCAAGAGACCCAGTACTTC.

This chain connects TRBV19 to TRBJ1-5, with a possible D match to TRBD1 (6 bases). This CDR3 contains 16 residues. V dropped 4 bases and J dropped 4 bases, with 17 bases sitting between them. Germline V gene data show CDR1 as LNHDA and CDR2 as SQIVND (reference sequence). This CDR3 is CASSTDRRPFNQPQHF. The CDR3 DNA is TGTGCCAGTAGTACCGACAGGCGCCCGTTTAATCAGCCCCAGCATTTT.

This clone occurred a few times. The V call is TRBV4-1, the J call TRBJ1-4; TRBD1 matches 10 bases. Germline-derived CDR1 and CDR2 are MGHRA and YSYEKL. The J segment lost 6 bases and the V segment lost 4 bases, leaving 5 bases of the junction unmatched. This CDR3 is built from 15 residues. The CDR3: CASSLETGGDEKLFF. CDR3 in DNA: TGCGCCAGCAGCCTCGAGACAGGGGGCGATGAAAAACTGTTTTTT.

The chain combines TRBV19 with TRBJ1-2, with D perhaps matching TRBD1 (5 bases). The CDR3 contains 14 residues. Germline V CDR1 and CDR2: LNHDA, SQIVND (reference sequence). V was shortened by 3 bases and J by 2 bases, with 10 bases between the two germline ends. The chain's CDR3 is CASSINRQNYGYTF. The CDR3, as DNA: TGTGCCAGTAGTATCAACAGGCAAAACTATGGCTACACCTTC.

The V call is TRBV11-1, the J call TRBJ1-2; D is perhaps TRBD1 (6 bases). Germline loops: CDR1 SGHAT, CDR2 FQDESV (reference sequence). With 5 bases removed from V and 3 bases from J, the gap between germline ends came to 10 bases. This CDR3 is 13 amino acids long. CDR3 nucleotides: TGTGCCAGCAGCACGGACAGTCACTATGGCTACACCTTC. Protein product: CASSTDSHYGYTF.

In DNA form, the CDR3 reads TGTGCCACCAGCAGAGGCGCCCCGCAAGAGACCCAGTACTTC. The encoded protein is CATSRGAPQETQYF. The chain joins TRBV15 to TRBJ2-5; D gene unclear. With 1 base removed from V and 2 bases from J, the gap between germline ends came to 8 bases. Germline V gives CDR1 LNHNV, CDR2 YYDKDF (reference sequence). This CDR3 has 14 amino acids. The full variable domain, its missing parts supplied by reference TRBV15 and TRBJ2-5, is DAMVIQNPRYQVTQFGKPVTLSCSQTLNHNVMYWYQQKSSQAPKLLFHYYDKDFNNEADTPDNFQSRRPNTSFCFLDIRSPGLGDTAMYLCATSRGAPQETQYFGPGTRLLVL.

The chain uses TRBV5-4 and TRBJ1-2; 11 nucleotides line up with TRBD1. Germline values: CDR1 SGHNT, CDR2 YYREEE (reference sequence). The CDR3 covers 14 residues. With V trimmed by 5 bases and J by 8 bases, 8 bases remained unmatched. The CDR3 DNA follows: TGTGCCAGCAGTCCGGACAGGGGGCGTCAGGGCTACACCTTC. Translating it yields CASSPDRGRQGYTF. The full variable domain, its missing parts supplied by reference TRBV5-4 and TRBJ1-2, is ETGVTQSPTHLIKTRGQQVTLRCSSQSGHNTVSWYQQALGQGPQFIFQYYREEENGRGNFPPRFSGLQFPNYSSELNVNALELDDSALYLCASSPDRGRQGYTFGSGTRLTVV.

Remarks on this clone: The junction shows a germline mismatch at one end, possibly a read error. V is TRBV6-1 and J is TRBJ2-1, with TRBD1 matching 9 bases. Per the germline V gene, CDR1 is MNHNS and CDR2 is SASEGT. The CDR3 loop spans 20 amino acids. The CDR3 DNA follows: TGTTCCAGCAGTGATTGGACAGGGGAGCGTATTAAATTAGCCTACAATGAGCAGTTCTTC. Protein sequence: CSSSDWTGERIKLAYNEQFF.

This rearrangement joins TRBV6-4 to TRBJ2-3, with a tentative D call TRBD1 (6 bases). The CDR3 extends over 13 amino acids. V was pared by 11 bases and J by 2 bases, with 14 bases between. Germline V lookup: CDR1 MRHNA, CDR2 SNTAGT. CDR3 residues: CAGTGTLTDTQYF. The DNA of the CDR3 is TGTGCCGGAACAGGGACCCTCACAGATACGCAGTATTTT.

The chain has TRBV4-2 and TRBJ2-3; a weak D match, TRBD2 (6 bases). V shed 0 bases and J shed 2 bases, with 15 bases lying between them. The CDR3 loop spans 17 amino acids. Germline loops: CDR1 LGHNA, CDR2 YNFKEQ. CDR3 residues: CASSQDEGRLATDTQYF. The CDR3 bases are TGTGCCAGCAGCCAAGATGAAGGGAGGCTAGCCACAGATACGCAGTATTTT.

V is TRBV21-1 and J is TRBJ2-3; the tabulated D call, TRBD1, remains unverified against the DNA. TRBV21-1 is listed as a pseudogene. The CDR3 covers 17 residues. The CDR3 is CASSKRAWTGDTDTQYF. In DNA, the CDR3 is TGTGCCAGCAGCAAAAGGGCTTGGACAGGGGACACAGATACGCAGTATTTT.

The chain recombines TRBV11-2 with TRBJ1-2; D uncertain. This CDR3 has 14 residues. Germline-derived CDR1 and CDR2 are SGHAT and FQNNGV. V was clipped by 1 base and J by 0 bases, with 6 bases between them. CDR3 amino acids: CASSLGASNYGYTF. CDR3 coding DNA: TGTGCCAGCAGCTTAGGGGCCTCTAACTATGGCTACACCTTC.

The chain employs TRBV6-5 and TRBJ1-1; weak D call: TRBD1 (5 bases). From germline, CDR1 is MNHEY and CDR2 SVGAGI. The CDR3 covers 13 residues. Trimming removed 6 bases from V and 5 bases from J, with 13 bases in between. The CDR3 is CASRSGGSTEAFF. The CDR3 DNA sequence: TGTGCCAGCAGGAGCGGGGGGTCAACTGAAGCTTTCTTT.

This sequence joins TRBV2 and TRBJ1-6; the D gene is possibly TRBD1 (6 bases). The CDR3 is made up of 14 amino acids. Germline V gene sequence: CDR1 SNHLY, CDR2 FYNNEI. V was trimmed by 7 bases and J by 5 bases, leaving 12 bases between them. CDR3 DNA: TGTGCCAGCAAACTAACAGGGAATAATTCACCCCTCCACTTT. It encodes CASKLTGNNSPLHF.

As concerns this clone: Other DNA variants within this sample encode the same CDR3. The J gene is TRBJ2-1, the V gene TRBV7-8; no definite D call. V lost 3 bases and J 5 bases, leaving 14 bases between the germline ends. This CDR3 region has 15 residues. Germline CDR1 SGHVS, CDR2 FQNEAQ. The CDR3 nucleotides read TGTGCCAGCAGCTTTCGATCGGTGTCCAACAATGAGCAGTTCTTC. It is translated as CASSFRSVSNNEQFF.

The genes are TRBV11-3 and TRBJ2-7, with TRBD1 as a possible D gene (6 bases). Germline values: CDR1 SGHNT, CDR2 YENEEA. The CDR3 consists of 13 residues. Trimming pared 3 bases from V and 3 bases from J, leaving 9 bases between. As DNA, the CDR3 is TGTGCCAGCAGCTTGGAACAGGGCTACGAGCAGTACTTC. Translated: CASSLEQGYEQYF.